This TCR beta chain was found in a study of CXCR3-negative and CXCR3-positive naive CD8 T cells. Overall study results and limits: A higher hydrophobicity marked the TRB CDR3s of CXCR3-positive naive cells versus CXCR3-negative naive cells.

Worth noting for this clonotype: Its antigen is undetermined.

The CDR3 has 16 amino acids. The germline V gene encodes CDR1 MGHRA and CDR2 YSYEKL. In preparing the TRB cDNA libraries, 5' RACE with UMI labels was used. TCRdb re-called the 5' RACE reads; one entry per CDR3 protein, DNA not given. This sample's clone table lists roughly 100,000 distinct CDR3 sequences. The rearrangement links TRBV4-1 to TRBJ2-5; TCRdb outputs TRBD1, but without DNA this stays unchecked. Sequencing was performed on naive CXCR3+ CD8+ T cells from blood. Subset: CD45RO-CCR7+CD27+CD95- naive CD8+ T cells expressing CXCR3 (TNR3+). The sequence came from a human donor in good health. Some clones in this sample may be carry-over from other donors' samples. CDR3 loop: CASSPGQGNLQETQYF.